This record covers a single T cell receptor (beta chain). TCRdb's copy holds only in-frame clones and misses some; the assay was immunoSEQ multiplex PCR. The sample consists of 130,000 or so clones, just over 85% of them appearing once. The sample comes from a study of blood T cell repertoires in COVID-19. Germline loops: CDR1 MNHEY, CDR2 SVGAGI. The CDR3 contains 15 residues. J was trimmed by 6 bases and V by 4 bases; bases with no gene match: 4. This chain connects TRBV6-5 to TRBJ1-5; 12 positions agree with TRBD1. The sequence derives from a woman aged 55-70 years with acute or convalescent COVID-19. Material: peripheral blood. CDR3 in amino acids: CASSLGTGGSQPQHF. DNA for the CDR3: TGTGCCAGCAGTTTAGGGACAGGGGGCTCTCAGCCCCAGCATTTT.